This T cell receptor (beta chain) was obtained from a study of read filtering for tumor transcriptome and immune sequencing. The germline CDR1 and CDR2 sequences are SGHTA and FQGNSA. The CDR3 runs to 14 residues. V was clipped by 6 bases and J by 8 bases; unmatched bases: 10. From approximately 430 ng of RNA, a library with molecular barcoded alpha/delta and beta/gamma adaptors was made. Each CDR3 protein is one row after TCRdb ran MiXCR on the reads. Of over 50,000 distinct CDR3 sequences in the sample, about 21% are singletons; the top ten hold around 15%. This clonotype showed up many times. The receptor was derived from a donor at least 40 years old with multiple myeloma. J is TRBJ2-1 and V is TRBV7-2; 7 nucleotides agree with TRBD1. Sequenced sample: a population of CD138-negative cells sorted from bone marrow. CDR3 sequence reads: CASSSRDSSHEQFF. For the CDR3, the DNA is TGTGCCAGCAGTTCACGGGACAGCTCGCATGAGCAGTTCTTC.